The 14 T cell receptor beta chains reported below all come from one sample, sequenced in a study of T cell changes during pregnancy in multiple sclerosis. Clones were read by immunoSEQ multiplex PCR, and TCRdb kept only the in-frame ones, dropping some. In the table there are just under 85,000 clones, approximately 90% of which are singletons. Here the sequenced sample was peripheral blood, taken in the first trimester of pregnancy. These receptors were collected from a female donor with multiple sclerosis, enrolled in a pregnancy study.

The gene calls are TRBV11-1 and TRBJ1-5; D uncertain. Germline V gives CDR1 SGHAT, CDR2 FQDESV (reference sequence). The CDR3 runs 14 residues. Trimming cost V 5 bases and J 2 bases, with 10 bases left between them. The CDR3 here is CASSLLGGNQPQHF. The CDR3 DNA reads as TGTGCCAGCAGCCTTCTTGGAGGCAATCAGCCCCAGCATTTT.

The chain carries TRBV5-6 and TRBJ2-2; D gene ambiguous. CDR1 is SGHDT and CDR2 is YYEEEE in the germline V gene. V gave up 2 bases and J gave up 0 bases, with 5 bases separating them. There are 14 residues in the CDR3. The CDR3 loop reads CASSLHANTGELFF. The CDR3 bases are TGTGCCAGCAGCTTACATGCGAACACCGGGGAGCTGTTTTTT. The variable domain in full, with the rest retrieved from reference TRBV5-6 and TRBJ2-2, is DAGVTQSPTHLIKTRGQQVTLRCSPKSGHDTVSWYQQALGQGPQFIFQYYEEEERQRGNFPDRFSGHQFPNYSSELNVNALLLGDSALYLCASSLHANTGELFFGEGSRLTVL.

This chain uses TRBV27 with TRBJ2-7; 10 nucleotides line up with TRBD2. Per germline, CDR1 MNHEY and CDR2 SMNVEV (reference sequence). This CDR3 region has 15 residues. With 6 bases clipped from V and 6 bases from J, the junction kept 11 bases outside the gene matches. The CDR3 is CASSSPGTSAFEQYF. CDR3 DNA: TGTGCCAGCAGCTCCCCCGGGACTAGCGCGTTCGAGCAGTACTTC.

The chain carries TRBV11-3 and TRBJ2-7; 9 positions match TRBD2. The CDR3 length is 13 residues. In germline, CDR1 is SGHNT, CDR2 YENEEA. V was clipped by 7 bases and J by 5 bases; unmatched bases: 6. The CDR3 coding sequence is TGTGCCAGCACGAAGAGCGGGGGGCACGAGCAGTACTTC. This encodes CASTKSGGHEQYF. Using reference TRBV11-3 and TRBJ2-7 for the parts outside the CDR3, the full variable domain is EAGVVQSPRYKIIEKKQPVAFWCNPISGHNTLYWYLQNLGQGPELLIRYENEEAVDDSQLPKDRFSAERLKGVDSTLKIQPAELGDSAVYLCASTKSGGHEQYFGPGTRLTVT.

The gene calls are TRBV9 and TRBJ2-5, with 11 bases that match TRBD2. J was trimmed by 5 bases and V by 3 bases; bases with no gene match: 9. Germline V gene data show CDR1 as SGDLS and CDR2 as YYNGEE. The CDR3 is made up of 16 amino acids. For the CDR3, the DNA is TGTGCCAGCAGCGCAAAGCTAGCGGGAGGTGTCGAGACCCAGTACTTC. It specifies CASSAKLAGGVETQYF.

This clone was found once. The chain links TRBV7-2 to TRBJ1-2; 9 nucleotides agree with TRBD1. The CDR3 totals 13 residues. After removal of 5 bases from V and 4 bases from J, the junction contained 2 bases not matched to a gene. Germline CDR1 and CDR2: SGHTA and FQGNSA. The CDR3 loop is CASSEQGAYGYTF. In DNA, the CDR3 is TGTGCCAGCAGCGAACAGGGGGCCTATGGCTACACCTTC.

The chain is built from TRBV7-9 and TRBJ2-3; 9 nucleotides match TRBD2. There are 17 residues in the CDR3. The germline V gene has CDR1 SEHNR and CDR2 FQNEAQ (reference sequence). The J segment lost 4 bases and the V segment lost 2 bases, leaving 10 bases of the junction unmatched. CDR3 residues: CASSLRVAGDVADTQYF. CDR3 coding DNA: TGTGCCAGCAGCTTAAGGGTAGCGGGAGATGTTGCAGATACGCAGTATTTT.

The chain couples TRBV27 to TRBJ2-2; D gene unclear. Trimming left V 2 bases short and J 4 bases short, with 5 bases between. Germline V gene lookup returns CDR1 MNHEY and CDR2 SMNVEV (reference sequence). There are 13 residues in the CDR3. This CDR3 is CASSLQITGELFF. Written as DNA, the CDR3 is TGTGCCAGCAGTTTACAAATCACCGGGGAGCTGTTTTTT.

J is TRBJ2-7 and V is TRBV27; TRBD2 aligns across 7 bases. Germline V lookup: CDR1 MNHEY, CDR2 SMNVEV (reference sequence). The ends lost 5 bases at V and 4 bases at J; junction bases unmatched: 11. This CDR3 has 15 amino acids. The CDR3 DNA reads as TGTGCCAGCAGTCCCGCCGGGGGAGGGTCGTACGAGCAGTACTTC. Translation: CASSPAGGGSYEQYF.

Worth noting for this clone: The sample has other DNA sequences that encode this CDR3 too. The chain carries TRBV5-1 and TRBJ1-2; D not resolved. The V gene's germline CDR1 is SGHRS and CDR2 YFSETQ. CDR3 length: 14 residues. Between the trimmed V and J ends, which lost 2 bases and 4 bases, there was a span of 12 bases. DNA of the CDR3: TGCGCCAGCAGCTTAGGCAGGCACCGCTATGGCTACACCTTC. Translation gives CASSLGRHRYGYTF.

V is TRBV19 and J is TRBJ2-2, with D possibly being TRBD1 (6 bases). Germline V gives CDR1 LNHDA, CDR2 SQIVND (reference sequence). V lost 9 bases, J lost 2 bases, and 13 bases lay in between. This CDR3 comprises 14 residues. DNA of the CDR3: TGTGCCAGCGACGTACAGGGAAACACCGGGGAGCTGTTTTTT. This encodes CASDVQGNTGELFF. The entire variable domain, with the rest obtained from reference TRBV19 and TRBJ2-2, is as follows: DGGITQSPKYLFRKEGQNVTLSCEQNLNHDAMYWYRQDPGQGLRLIYYSQIVNDFQKGDIAEGYSVSREKKESFPLTVTSAQKNPTAFYLCASDVQGNTGELFFGEGSRLTVL.

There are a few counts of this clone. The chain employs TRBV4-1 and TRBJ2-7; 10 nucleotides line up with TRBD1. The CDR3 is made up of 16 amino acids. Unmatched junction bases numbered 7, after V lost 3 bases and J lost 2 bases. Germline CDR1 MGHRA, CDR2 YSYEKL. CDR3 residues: CASSQLAGTGAYEQYF. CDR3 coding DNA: TGCGCCAGCAGCCAGTTAGCCGGGACAGGGGCCTACGAGCAGTACTTC.

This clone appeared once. This CDR3 reads CASSNSAGGQETQYF. CDR3 nucleotide sequence: TGTGCCAGCAGTAACTCAGCGGGAGGGCAAGAGACCCAGTACTTC. J is TRBJ2-5 and V is TRBV9; 10 bases fit TRBD2. V gave up 5 bases and J gave up 2 bases; unmatched junction bases: 6. Germline V lookup: CDR1 SGDLS, CDR2 YYNGEE. CDR3 size: 15 residues. Filled out from reference TRBV9 and TRBJ2-5, the complete variable domain reads DSGVTQTPKHLITATGQRVTLRCSPRSGDLSVYWYQQSLDQGLQFLIQYYNGEERAKGNILERFSAQQFPDLHSELNLSSLELGDSALYFCASSNSAGGQETQYFGPGTRLLVL.

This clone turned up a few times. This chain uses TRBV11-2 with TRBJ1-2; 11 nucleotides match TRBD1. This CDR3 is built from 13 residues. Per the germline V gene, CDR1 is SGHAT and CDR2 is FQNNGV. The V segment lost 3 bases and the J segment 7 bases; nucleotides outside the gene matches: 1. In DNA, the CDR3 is TGTGCCAGCAGCTTGGGACAGGGGGTTGGCTACACCTTC. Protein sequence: CASSLGQGVGYTF.